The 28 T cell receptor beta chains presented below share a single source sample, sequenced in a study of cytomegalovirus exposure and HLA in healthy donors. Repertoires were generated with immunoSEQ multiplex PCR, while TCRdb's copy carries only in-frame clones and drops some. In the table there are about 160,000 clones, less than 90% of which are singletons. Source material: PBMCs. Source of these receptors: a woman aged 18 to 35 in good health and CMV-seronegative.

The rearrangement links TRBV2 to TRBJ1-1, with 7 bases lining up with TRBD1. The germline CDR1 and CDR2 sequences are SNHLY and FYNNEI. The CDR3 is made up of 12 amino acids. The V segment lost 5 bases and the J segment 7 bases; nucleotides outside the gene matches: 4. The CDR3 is CASSPQGVEAFF. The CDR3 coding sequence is TGTGCCAGCAGTCCTCAGGGGGTTGAAGCTTTCTTT.

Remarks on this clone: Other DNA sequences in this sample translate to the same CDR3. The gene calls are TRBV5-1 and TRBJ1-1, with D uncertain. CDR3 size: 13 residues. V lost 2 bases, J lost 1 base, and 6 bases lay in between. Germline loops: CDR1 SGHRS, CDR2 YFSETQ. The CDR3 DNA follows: TGCGCCAGCAGCTTCTCGGGGAACACTGAAGCTTTCTTT. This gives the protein CASSFSGNTEAFF. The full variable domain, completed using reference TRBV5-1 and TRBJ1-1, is KAGVTQTPRYLIKTRGQQVTLSCSPISGHRSVSWYQQTPGQGLQFLFEYFSETQRNKGNFPGRFSGRQFSNSRSEMNVSTLELGDSALYLCASSFSGNTEAFFGQGTRLTVV.

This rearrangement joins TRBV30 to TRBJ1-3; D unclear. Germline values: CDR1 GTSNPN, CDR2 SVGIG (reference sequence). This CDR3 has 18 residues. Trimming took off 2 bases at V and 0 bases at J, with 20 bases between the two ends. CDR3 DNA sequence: TGTGCCTGGAGTATAGTCAGGACGGACTTGAGCTCTGGAAACACCATATATTTT. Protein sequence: CAWSIVRTDLSSGNTIYF.

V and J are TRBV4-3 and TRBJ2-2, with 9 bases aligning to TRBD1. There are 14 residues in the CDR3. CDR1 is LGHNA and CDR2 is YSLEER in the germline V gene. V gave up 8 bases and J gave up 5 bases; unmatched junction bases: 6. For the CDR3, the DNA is TGCGCCAGCCAAGTGACAGGGGGGACCGGGGAGCTGTTTTTT. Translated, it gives CASQVTGGTGELFF.

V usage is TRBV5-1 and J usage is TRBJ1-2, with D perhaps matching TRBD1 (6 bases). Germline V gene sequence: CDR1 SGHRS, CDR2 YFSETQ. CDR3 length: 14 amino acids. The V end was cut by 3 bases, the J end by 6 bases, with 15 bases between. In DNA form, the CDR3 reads TGCGCCAGCAGCTCCGTAGGACAGTTAGATGGCTACACCTTC. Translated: CASSSVGQLDGYTF.

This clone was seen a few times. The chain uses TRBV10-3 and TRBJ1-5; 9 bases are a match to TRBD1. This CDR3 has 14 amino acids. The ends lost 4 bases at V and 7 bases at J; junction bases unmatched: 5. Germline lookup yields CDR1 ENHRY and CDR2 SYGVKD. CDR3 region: CAISGGTGKQPQHF. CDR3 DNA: TGTGCCATCAGTGGGGGGACAGGGAAGCAGCCCCAGCATTTT.

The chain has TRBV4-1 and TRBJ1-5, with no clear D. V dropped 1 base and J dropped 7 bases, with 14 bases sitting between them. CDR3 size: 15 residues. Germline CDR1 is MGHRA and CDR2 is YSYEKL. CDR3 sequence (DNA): TGCGCCAGCAGCCAAGCAACAAGGGCGGGGCAGCCCCAGCATTTT. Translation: CASSQATRAGQPQHF.

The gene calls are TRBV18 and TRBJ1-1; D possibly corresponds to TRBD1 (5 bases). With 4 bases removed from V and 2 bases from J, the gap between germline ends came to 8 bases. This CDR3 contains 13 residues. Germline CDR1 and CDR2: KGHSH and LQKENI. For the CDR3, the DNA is TGTGCCAGCTCACGGCAGGGAAACACTGAAGCTTTCTTT. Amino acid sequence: CASSRQGNTEAFF.

The CDR3 sequence is CASSFEGQETYEQYF. The CDR3 nucleotides read TGTGCCAGCAGTTTTGAAGGACAGGAGACCTACGAGCAGTACTTC. V and J are TRBV2 and TRBJ2-7, with 7 positions matching TRBD1. Germline loops: CDR1 SNHLY, CDR2 FYNNEI. Trimming removed 5 bases from V and 2 bases from J; junction bases left unmatched: 9. CDR3 length equals 15 residues.

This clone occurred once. CDR3 in amino acids: CASSQTGTGATDTQYF. The CDR3 region has the DNA TGTGCCAGCAGCCAGACCGGGACAGGGGCCACAGATACGCAGTATTTT. This rearrangement joins TRBV11-3 to TRBJ2-3, with 10 bases that match TRBD1. This CDR3 region has 16 residues. From germline, CDR1 is SGHNT and CDR2 YENEEA. V lost 5 bases to trimming and J lost 2 bases; unmatched junction nucleotides: 7.

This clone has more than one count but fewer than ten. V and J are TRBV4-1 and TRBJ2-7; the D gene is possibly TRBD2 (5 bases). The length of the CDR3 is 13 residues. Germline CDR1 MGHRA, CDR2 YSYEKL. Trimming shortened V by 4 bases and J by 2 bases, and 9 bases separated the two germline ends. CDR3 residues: CASSPGFTYEQYF. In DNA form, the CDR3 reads TGCGCCAGCAGCCCGGGATTTACCTACGAGCAGTACTTC.

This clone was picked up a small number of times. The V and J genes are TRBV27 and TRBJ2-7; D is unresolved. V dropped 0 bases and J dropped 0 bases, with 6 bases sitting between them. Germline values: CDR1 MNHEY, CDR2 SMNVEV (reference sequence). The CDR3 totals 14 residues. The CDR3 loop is CASSLSGASYEQYF. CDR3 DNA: TGTGCCAGCAGTTTATCGGGCGCCTCCTACGAGCAGTACTTC.

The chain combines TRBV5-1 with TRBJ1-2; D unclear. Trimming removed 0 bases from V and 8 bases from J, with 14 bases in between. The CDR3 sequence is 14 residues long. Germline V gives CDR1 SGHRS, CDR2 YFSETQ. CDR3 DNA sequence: TGCGCCAGCAGCTTGGTAACGGCCCCTAGGGGCTACACCTTC. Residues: CASSLVTAPRGYTF.

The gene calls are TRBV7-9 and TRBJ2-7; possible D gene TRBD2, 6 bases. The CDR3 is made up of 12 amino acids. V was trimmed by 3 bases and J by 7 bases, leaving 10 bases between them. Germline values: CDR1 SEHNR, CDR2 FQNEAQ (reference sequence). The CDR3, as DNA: TGTGCCAGCAGCTTTGGGGCGGGGGAGCAGTACTTC. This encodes CASSFGAGEQYF.

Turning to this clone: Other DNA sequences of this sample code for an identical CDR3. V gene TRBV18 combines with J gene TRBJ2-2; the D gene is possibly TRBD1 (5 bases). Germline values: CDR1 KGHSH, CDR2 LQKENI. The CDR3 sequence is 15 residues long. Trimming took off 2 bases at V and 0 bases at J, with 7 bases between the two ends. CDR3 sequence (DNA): TGTGCCAGCTCACCAGGCAGGGCGAACACCGGGGAGCTGTTTTTT. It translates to CASSPGRANTGELFF.

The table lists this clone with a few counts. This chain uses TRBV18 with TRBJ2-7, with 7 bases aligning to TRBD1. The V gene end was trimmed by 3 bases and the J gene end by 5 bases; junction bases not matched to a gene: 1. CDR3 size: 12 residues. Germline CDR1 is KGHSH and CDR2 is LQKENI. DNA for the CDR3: TGTGCCAGCTCACCCGACAGGGACGAGCAGTACTTC. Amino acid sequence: CASSPDRDEQYF.

CDR3 DNA sequence: TGTGCCAGCAGCGGACGTTTAGGGGATTCTAGCACAGATACGCAGTATTTT. Protein product: CASSGRLGDSSTDTQYF. This rearrangement joins TRBV9 to TRBJ2-3; TRBD1 is a possible D gene (5 bases). This CDR3 comprises 17 residues. Looked up from germline, CDR1 is SGDLS and CDR2 is YYNGEE. V was cut by 3 bases and J by 0 bases, with 17 bases left in between.

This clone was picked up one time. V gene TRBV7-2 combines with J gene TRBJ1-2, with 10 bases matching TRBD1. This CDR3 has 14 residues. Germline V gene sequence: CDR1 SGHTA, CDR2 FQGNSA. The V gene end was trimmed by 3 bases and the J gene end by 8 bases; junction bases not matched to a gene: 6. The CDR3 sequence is CASSFGQGVEGYTF. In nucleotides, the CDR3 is TGTGCCAGCAGCTTTGGACAGGGGGTGGAGGGCTACACCTTC.

The DNA of the CDR3 is TGTGCTAGTGGTTTGCCCCCGGGGGGCACAGATACGCAGTATTTT. Translated: CASGLPPGGTDTQYF. The J gene is TRBJ2-3, the V gene TRBV12-5; TRBD2 might be the D (6 bases). The length of the CDR3 is 15 residues. CDR1 and CDR2 from the germline V gene are LGHNT and FRNRAP. With 2 bases removed from V and 1 base from J, the gap between germline ends came to 10 bases.

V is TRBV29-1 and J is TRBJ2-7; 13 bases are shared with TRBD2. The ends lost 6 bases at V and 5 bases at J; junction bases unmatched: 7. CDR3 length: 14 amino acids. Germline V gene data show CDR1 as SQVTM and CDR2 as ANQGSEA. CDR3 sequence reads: CSVVGLAGVDEQYF. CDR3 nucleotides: TGCAGCGTCGTCGGACTAGCGGGAGTCGACGAGCAGTACTTC.

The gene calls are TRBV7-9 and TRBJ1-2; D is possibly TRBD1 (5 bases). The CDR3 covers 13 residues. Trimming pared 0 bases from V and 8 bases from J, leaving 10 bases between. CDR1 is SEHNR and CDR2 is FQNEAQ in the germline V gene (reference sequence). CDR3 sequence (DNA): TGTGCCAGCAGCTTAGCAGGGGCGGAGGGCTACACCTTC. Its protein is CASSLAGAEGYTF.

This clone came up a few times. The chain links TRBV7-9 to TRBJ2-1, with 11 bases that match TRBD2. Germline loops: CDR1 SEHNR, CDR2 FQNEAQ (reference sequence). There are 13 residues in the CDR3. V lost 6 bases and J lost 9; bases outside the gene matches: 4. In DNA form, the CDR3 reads TGTGCCAGCAGTCTAGCGGGGGGCGGTGAGCAGTTCTTC. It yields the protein CASSLAGGGEQFF.

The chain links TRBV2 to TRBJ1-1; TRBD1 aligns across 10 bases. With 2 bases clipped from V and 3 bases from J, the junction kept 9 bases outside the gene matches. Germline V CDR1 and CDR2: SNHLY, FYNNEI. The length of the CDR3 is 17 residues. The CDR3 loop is CASSESTGTGEDTEAFF. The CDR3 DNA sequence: TGTGCCAGCAGTGAAAGCACCGGGACAGGGGAAGACACTGAAGCTTTCTTT.

The CDR3 here is CASSPPGGANVLTF. The CDR3 region has the DNA TGCGCCAGCAGCCCCCCAGGGGGGGCCAACGTCCTGACTTTC. This chain connects TRBV5-1 to TRBJ2-6, with D possibly TRBD1 on 5 matching bases. This CDR3 region has 14 residues. CDR1 and CDR2 (germline): SGHRS, YFSETQ. Trimming cost V 4 bases and J 4 bases, with 9 bases left between them.

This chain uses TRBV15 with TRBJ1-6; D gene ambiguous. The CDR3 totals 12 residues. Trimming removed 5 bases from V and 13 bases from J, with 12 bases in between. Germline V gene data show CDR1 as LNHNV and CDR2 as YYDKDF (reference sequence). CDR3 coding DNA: TGTGCCACCAGCCCTCGGGGTCTCCCCCTCCACTTT. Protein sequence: CATSPRGLPLHF. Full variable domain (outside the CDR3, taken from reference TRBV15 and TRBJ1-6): DAMVIQNPRYQVTQFGKPVTLSCSQTLNHNVMYWYQQKSSQAPKLLFHYYDKDFNNEADTPDNFQSRRPNTSFCFLDIRSPGLGDTAMYLCATSPRGLPLHFGNGTRLTVT.

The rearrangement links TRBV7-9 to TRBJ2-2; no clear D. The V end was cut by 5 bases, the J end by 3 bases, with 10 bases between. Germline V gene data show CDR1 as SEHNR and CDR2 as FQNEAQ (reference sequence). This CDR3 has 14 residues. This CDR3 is CASSHPLDTGELFF. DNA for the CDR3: TGTGCCAGCAGCCATCCCCTAGACACCGGGGAGCTGTTTTTT.

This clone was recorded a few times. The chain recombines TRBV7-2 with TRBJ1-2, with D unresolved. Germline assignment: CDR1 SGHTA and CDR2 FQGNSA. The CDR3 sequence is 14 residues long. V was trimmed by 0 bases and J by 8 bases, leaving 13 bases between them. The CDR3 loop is CASSLAGEWWGYTF. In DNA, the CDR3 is TGTGCCAGCAGCTTAGCCGGGGAATGGTGGGGCTACACCTTC.

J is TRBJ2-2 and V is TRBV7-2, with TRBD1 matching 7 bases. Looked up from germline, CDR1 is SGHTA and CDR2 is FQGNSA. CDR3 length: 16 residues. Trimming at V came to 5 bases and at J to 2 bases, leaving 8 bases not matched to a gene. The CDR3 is CASSLGGQINTGELFF. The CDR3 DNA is TGTGCCAGCAGCCTAGGGGGACAGATCAACACCGGGGAGCTGTTTTTT.